What follows are 10 T cell receptor beta chains derived from one specimen sequenced in a study of blood T cell repertoires in COVID-19. Generated by immunoSEQ multiplex PCR, the TCRdb table keeps only in-frame clones and is missing some. The repertoire includes some 140,000 clones, around 83% of them detected once, and 25% to 30% sits in the top ten. The sequenced sample was peripheral blood. These receptors all come from a woman aged 60-70 years with acute or convalescent COVID-19.

The rearrangement links TRBV24-1 to TRBJ2-3; D remains unclear. The CDR3 spans 14 residues. The germline V gene has CDR1 KGHDR and CDR2 SFDVKD. Trimming shortened V by 4 bases and J by 0 bases, and 7 bases separated the two germline ends. The CDR3 here is CATSDWSSTDTQYF. DNA of the CDR3: TGTGCCACCAGTGACTGGAGTAGCACAGATACGCAGTATTTT.

CDR3 sequence: CASTSGLQSPLHF. The DNA for the CDR3 is TGTGCCAGCACTTCGGGACTCCAATCACCCCTCCACTTT. The chain carries TRBV28 and TRBJ1-6; a possible D gene is TRBD1 (5 bases). V shed 7 bases and J shed 10 bases, with 14 bases lying between them. Looked up from germline, CDR1 is MDHEN and CDR2 is SYDVKM. This CDR3 has 13 amino acids.

The V gene is TRBV4-1, the J gene TRBJ2-6; weak D call: TRBD1 (6 bases). In germline, CDR1 is MGHRA, CDR2 YSYEKL. V dropped 1 base and J dropped 4 bases, with 17 bases sitting between them. The CDR3 has 18 amino acids. The CDR3 region is CASSQVPGEMEGANVLTF. Written as DNA, the CDR3 is TGCGCCAGCAGCCAAGTTCCAGGGGAGATGGAAGGGGCCAACGTCCTGACTTTC.

This sequence joins TRBV19 and TRBJ1-1; D not resolved. The CDR3 is made up of 15 amino acids. Per germline, CDR1 LNHDA and CDR2 SQIVND (reference sequence). The V gene lost 1 base and the J gene lost 0 bases, with 9 bases spanning the gap. The CDR3 sequence is CASSIGHSMNTEAFF. The CDR3 region has the DNA TGTGCCAGTAGTATAGGCCATAGCATGAACACTGAAGCTTTCTTT.

The chain uses TRBV5-1 and TRBJ2-7; the D is unclear. The germline V gene has CDR1 SGHRS and CDR2 YFSETQ. The V end was cut by 4 bases, the J end by 3 bases, with 14 bases between. The CDR3 totals 14 residues. The CDR3 is CASSDSGGVYEQYF. The CDR3 DNA reads TGCGCCAGCAGCGATTCGGGTGGCGTCTACGAGCAGTACTTC.

This clone has only one observation. V usage is TRBV5-1 and J usage is TRBJ1-6; D is possibly TRBD1 (5 bases). The V end was cut by 2 bases, the J end by 7 bases, with 10 bases between. This CDR3 is 14 amino acids long. The germline V gene has CDR1 SGHRS and CDR2 YFSETQ. The CDR3 protein is CASSFAQENSPLHF. CDR3 in DNA: TGCGCCAGCAGCTTTGCACAGGAGAATTCACCCCTCCACTTT.

The chain links TRBV19 to TRBJ1-2; maybe TRBD1 (6 bases). The germline V gene has CDR1 LNHDA and CDR2 SQIVND (reference sequence). The CDR3 sequence is 15 residues long. V was shortened by 1 base and J by 4 bases, with 13 bases between the two germline ends. This CDR3 reads CASSIAAGAGYGYTF. CDR3 nucleotides: TGTGCCAGTAGTATAGCGGCGGGGGCCGGCTATGGCTACACCTTC.

This chain links TRBV10-2 with TRBJ1-1; D gene unclear. Trimming pared 2 bases from V and 0 bases from J, leaving 13 bases between. The germline CDR1 and CDR2 sequences are WSHSY and SAAADI. The CDR3 totals 16 residues. The CDR3, as DNA: TGCGCCAGCAGTGAGCCCTTTGGGGAGTTGAACACTGAAGCTTTCTTT. It yields the protein CASSEPFGELNTEAFF.

This chain joins TRBV19 and TRBJ2-4; the D gene is possibly TRBD2 (5 bases). The ends were cut back, 9 bases at V and 7 bases at J, with 22 bases in the middle. Germline V gene lookup returns CDR1 LNHDA and CDR2 SQIVND (reference sequence). The CDR3 is 15 residues long. This chain's CDR3 is CASRGPYTIGNIQYF. The CDR3, as DNA: TGTGCCAGCCGAGGGCCCTACACGATTGGGAACATTCAGTACTTC.

The chain couples TRBV20-1 to TRBJ2-3, with TRBD2 matching over 10 bases. Per the germline V gene, CDR1 is DFQATT and CDR2 is SNEGSKA (reference sequence). The ends lost 3 bases at V and 3 bases at J; junction bases unmatched: 6. The CDR3 is 15 amino acids. CDR3 region: CSASRAGGPTDTQYF. As DNA, the CDR3 is TGCAGTGCTAGTAGAGCGGGGGGGCCGACAGATACGCAGTATTTT.